This paragraph reports one TCR beta chain. The target antigen is unknown. These data originate in a study of T cells in Graves' hyperthyroidism and ophthalmopathy. Study-level findings and limits: From stable hyperthyroidism, ophthalmopathy was set apart by a 13 V-J model.

There were TCR beta CDR3 regions amplified from RNA transcripts. TCR CDR3 regions were first amplified by RT-PCR with HTBI primers. TCRdb processed the multiplex PCR reads anew with MiXCR; each CDR3 protein has one entry. The data contain hundreds of thousands of distinct CDR3 sequences, over 35% of them singletons. Hyperthyroidism, newly diagnosed and lasting under 2 months, affected patients aged 18 to 65. The CDR3 loop spans 14 amino acids. Germline V gene data show CDR1 as WSHSY and CDR2 as SAAADI. V gave up 3 bases and J gave up 4 bases, with 10 bases separating them. The sample comprised blood. This clonotype was sampled from a man aged 18 to 30 with Graves' hyperthyroidism. This chain connects TRBV10-2 to TRBJ1-5; no clear D gene. The CDR3 loop reads CASSDGIWNQPQHF. The CDR3 DNA sequence: TGCGCCAGCAGTGACGGGATTTGGAATCAGCCCCAGCATTTT.